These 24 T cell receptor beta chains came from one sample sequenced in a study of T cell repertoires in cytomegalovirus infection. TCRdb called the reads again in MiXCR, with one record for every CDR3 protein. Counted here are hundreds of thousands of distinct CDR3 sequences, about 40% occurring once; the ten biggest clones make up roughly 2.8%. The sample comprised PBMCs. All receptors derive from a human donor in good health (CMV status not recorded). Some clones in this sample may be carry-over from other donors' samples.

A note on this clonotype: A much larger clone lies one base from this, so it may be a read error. CDR3 in DNA: TGTGCCAGCAGTACCTTTTCGGGGGGCCCCAATGAGCAGTTCTTC. It encodes CASSTFSGGPNEQFF. This chain joins TRBV7-2 and TRBJ2-1, with D possibly TRBD2 on 7 matching bases. The CDR3 loop spans 15 amino acids. Trimming pared 6 bases from V and 6 bases from J, leaving 18 bases between. Germline V gene lookup returns CDR1 SGHTA and CDR2 FQGNSA.

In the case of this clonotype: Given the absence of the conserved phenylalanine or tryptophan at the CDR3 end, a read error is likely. CDR3 protein: CASSLARLGVHTEAFL. Here the CDR3 DNA reads TGTGCCAGCAGCTTGGCCCGGTTGGGAGTACACACTGAAGCTTTCTTG. This chain links TRBV5-6 with TRBJ1-1; D uncertain. The germline gives CDR1 SGHDT, CDR2 YYEEEE. Trimming removed 0 bases from V and 3 bases from J, with 15 bases in between. The length of the CDR3 is 16 residues.

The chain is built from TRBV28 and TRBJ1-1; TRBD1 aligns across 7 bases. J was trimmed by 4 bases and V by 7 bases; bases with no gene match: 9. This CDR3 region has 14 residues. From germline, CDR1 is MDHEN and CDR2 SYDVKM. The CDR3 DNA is TGTGCCAGCATTCCCGACAGGGCGGGCACTGAAGCTTTCTTT. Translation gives CASIPDRAGTEAFF.

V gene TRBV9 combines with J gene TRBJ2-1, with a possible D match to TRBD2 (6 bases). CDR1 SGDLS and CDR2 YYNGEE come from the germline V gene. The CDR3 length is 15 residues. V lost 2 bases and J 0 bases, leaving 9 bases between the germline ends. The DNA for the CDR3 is TGTGCCAGCAGCGTCGGGGGTCGCTCCTACAATGAGCAGTTCTTC. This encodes CASSVGGRSYNEQFF. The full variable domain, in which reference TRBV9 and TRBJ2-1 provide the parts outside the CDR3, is DSGVTQTPKHLITATGQRVTLRCSPRSGDLSVYWYQQSLDQGLQFLIQYYNGEERAKGNILERFSAQQFPDLHSELNLSSLELGDSALYFCASSVGGRSYNEQFFGPGTRLTVL.

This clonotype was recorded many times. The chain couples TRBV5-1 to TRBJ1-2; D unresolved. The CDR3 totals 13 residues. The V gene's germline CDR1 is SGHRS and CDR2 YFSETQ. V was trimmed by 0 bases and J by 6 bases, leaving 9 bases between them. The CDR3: CASSLVASDGYTF. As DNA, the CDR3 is TGCGCCAGCAGCTTGGTAGCGAGCGATGGCTACACCTTC.

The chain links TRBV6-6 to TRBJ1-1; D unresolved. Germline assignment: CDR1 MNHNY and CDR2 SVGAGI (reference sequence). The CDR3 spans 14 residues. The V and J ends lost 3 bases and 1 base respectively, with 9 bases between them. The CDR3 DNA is TGTGCCAGCAGTTATGGGCAGACGAACACTGAAGCTTTCTTT. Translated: CASSYGQTNTEAFF.

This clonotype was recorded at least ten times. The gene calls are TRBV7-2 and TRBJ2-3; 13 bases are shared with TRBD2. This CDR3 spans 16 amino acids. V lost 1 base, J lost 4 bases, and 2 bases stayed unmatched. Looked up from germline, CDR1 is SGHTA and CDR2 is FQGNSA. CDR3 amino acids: CASSLVGLAGPDTQYF. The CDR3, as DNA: TGTGCCAGCAGCTTAGTGGGACTAGCGGGACCAGATACGCAGTATTTT.

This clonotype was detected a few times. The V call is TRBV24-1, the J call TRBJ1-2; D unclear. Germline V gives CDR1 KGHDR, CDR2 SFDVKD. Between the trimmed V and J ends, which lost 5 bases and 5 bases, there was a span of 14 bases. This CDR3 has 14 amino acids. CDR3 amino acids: CATSGRQNSYGYTF. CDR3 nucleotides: TGTGCCACCAGTGGCCGGCAGAACTCATATGGCTACACCTTC.

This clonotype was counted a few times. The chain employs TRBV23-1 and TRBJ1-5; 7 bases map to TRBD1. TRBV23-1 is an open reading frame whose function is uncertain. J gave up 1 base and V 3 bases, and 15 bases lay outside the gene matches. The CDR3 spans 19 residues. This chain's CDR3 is CASSHSVPGQPLSNQPQHF. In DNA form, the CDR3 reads TGCGCCAGCAGTCATTCGGTTCCGGGACAGCCCTTAAGCAATCAGCCCCAGCATTTT.

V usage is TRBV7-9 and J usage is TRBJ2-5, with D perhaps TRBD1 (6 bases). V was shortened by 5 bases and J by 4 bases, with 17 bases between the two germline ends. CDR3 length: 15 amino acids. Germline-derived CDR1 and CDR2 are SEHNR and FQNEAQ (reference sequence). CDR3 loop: CASSPIRDIGETQYF. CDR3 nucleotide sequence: TGTGCCAGCAGCCCCATCCGGGACATAGGAGAGACCCAGTACTTC.

This CDR3 is CASSFFGPSRYGYTF. CDR3 DNA: TGTGCCAGCAGCTTTTTTGGCCCGAGTCGCTATGGCTACACCTTC. The chain uses TRBV5-6 and TRBJ1-2, with no clear D. This CDR3 spans 15 amino acids. V was trimmed by 2 bases and J by 4 bases, leaving 15 bases between them. Germline V CDR1 and CDR2: SGHDT, YYEEEE.

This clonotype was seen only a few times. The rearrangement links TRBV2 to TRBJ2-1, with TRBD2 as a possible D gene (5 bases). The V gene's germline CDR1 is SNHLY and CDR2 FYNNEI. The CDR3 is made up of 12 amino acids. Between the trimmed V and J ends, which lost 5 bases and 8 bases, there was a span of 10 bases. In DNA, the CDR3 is TGTGCCAGCAGTCTAACTAGTGATGAGCAGTTCTTC. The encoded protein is CASSLTSDEQFF.

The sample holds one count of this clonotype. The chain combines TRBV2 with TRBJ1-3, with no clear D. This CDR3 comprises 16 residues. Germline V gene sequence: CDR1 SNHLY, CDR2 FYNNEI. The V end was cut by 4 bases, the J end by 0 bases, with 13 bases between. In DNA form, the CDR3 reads TGTGCCAGCAGTGGAAGCAGGACTCGCTCTGGAAACACCATATATTTT. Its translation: CASSGSRTRSGNTIYF.

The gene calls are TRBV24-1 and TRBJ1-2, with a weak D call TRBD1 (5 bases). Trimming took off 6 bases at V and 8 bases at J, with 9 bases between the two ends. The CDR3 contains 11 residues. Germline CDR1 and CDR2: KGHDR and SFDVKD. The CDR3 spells CATSWQGGYTF. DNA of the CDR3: TGTGCCACCAGTTGGCAGGGAGGCTACACCTTC.

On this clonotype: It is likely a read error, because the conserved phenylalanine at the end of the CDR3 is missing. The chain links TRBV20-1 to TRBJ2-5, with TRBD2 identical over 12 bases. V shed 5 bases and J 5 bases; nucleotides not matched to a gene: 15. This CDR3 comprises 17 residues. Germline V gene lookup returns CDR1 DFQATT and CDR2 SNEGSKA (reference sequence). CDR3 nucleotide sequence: TGCAGTGCTTCCGAGTGGGCTAGCGGGAGGGCCTGGGAGACCCAGTACTTA. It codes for CSASEWASGRAWETQYL.

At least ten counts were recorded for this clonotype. The CDR3 here is CSAQLAGVRETQYF. CDR3 DNA sequence: TGCAGTGCTCAACTAGCGGGAGTGAGAGAGACCCAGTACTTC. This rearrangement joins TRBV20-1 to TRBJ2-5; 11 bases line up with TRBD2. V was pared by 5 bases and J by 4 bases, with 6 bases of the junction left unmatched. This CDR3 contains 14 residues. The germline V gene encodes CDR1 DFQATT and CDR2 SNEGSKA (reference sequence).

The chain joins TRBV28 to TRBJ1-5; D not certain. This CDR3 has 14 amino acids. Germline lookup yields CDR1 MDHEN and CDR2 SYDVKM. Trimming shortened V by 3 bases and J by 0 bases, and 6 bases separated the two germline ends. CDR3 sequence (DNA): TGTGCCAGCAGTTTCTCACATAGCAATCAGCCCCAGCATTTT. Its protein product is CASSFSHSNQPQHF. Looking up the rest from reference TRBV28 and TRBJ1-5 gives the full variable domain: DVKVTQSSRYLVKRTGEKVFLECVQDMDHENMFWYRQDPGLGLRLIYFSYDVKMKEKGDIPEGYSVSREKKERFSLILESASTNQTSMYLCASSFSHSNQPQHFGDGTRLSIL.

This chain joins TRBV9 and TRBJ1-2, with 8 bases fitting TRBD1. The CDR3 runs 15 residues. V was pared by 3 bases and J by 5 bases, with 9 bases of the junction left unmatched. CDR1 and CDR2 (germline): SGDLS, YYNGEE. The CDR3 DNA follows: TGTGCCAGCAGCGGGTCGGGACAGGATGGATATGGCTACACCTTC. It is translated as CASSGSGQDGYGYTF.

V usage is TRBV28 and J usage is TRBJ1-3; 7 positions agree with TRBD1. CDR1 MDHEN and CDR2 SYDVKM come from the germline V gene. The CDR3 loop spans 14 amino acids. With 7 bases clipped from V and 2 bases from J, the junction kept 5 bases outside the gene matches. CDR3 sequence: CASNQGVPGNTIYF. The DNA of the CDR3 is TGTGCCAGCAATCAGGGGGTCCCTGGAAACACCATATATTTT. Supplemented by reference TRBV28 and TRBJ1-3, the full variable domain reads DVKVTQSSRYLVKRTGEKVFLECVQDMDHENMFWYRQDPGLGLRLIYFSYDVKMKEKGDIPEGYSVSREKKERFSLILESASTNQTSMYLCASNQGVPGNTIYFGEGSWLTVV.

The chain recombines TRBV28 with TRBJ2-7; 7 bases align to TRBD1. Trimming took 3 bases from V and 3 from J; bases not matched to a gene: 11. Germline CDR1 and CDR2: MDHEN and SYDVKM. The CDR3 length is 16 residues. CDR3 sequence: CASSFIWDSLYYEQYF. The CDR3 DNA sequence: TGTGCCAGCAGTTTTATCTGGGACAGCCTTTACTACGAGCAGTACTTC.

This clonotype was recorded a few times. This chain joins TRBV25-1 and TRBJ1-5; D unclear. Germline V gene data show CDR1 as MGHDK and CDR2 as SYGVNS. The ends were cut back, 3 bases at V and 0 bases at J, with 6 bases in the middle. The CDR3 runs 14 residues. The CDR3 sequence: CASSDQYSNQPQHF. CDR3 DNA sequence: TGTGCCAGCAGTGATCAGTATAGCAATCAGCCCCAGCATTTT.

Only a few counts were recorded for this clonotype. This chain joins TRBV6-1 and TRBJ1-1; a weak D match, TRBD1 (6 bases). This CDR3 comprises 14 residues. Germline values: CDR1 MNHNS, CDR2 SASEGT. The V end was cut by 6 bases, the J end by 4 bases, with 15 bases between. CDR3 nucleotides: TGTGCCAGCAGCCCAAGGGGGGTTTCCACTGAAGCTTTCTTT. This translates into CASSPRGVSTEAFF.

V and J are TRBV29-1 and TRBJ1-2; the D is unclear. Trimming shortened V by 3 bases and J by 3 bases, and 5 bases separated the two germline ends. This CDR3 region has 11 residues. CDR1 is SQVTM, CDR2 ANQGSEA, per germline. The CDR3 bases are TGCAGCGTTGAGGGGTACTATGGCTACACCTTC. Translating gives CSVEGYYGYTF. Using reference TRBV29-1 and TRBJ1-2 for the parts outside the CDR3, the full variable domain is SAVISQKPSRDICQRGTSLTIQCQVDSQVTMMFWYRQQPGQSLTLIATANQGSEATYESGFVIDKFPISRPNLTFSTLTVSNMSPEDSSIYLCSVEGYYGYTFGSGTRLTVV.

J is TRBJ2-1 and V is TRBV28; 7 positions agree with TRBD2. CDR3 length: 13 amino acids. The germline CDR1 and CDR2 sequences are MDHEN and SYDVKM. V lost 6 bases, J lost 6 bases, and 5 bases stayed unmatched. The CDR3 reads CASRRLAGNEQFF. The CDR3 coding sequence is TGTGCCAGCAGGCGACTAGCCGGCAATGAGCAGTTCTTC.